The TCR beta chain described here comes from a study of blood T cells in healthy people across ages. V lost 2 bases, J lost 0 bases, and 14 bases lay in between. CDR1 is SNHLY, CDR2 FYNNEI, per germline. This CDR3 spans 18 amino acids. Primed by a sample-barcoded 5' primer and a J-beta primer mix, a second PCR proceeded for roughly 6 to 12 cycles. TCRdb ran MiXCR on the 5' RACE reads and lists one entry per CDR3 protein. The table has around 800,000 distinct CDR3 sequences, 35% to 60% seen once; the top ten hold 15% to 20%. The study's findings and limits: What prevented conclusive comparison of naive and antigen-experienced cells was that PBMCs were unsorted.

The study drew donors from healthy Caucasian individuals in Russia aged roughly 6 to 90. Extraction yielded at least 5 micrograms of total RNA per sample. The sample holds many counts of this clonotype. Its antigen is not identified. The chain links TRBV2 to TRBJ2-6, with D hard to call. The sample was blood. The TCR was taken from an elderly man in good health. CDR3 in amino acids: CASSELRVSSSGANVLTF. CDR3 nucleotide sequence: TGTGCCAGCAGTGAACTTCGGGTCTCGAGCTCTGGGGCCAACGTCCTGACTTTC.